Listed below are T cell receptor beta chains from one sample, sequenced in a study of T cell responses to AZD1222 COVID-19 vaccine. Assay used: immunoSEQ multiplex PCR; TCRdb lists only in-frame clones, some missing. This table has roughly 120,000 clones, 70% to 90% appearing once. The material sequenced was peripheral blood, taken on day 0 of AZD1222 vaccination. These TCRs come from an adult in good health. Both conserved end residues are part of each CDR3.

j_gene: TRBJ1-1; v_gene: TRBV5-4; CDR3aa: CASSTDREDTEAFF
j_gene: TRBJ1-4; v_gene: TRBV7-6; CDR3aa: CASSLDRVIVRTNEKLFF
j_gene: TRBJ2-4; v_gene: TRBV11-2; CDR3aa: CASSLDPAWVGNIQYF
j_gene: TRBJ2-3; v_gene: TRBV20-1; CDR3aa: CSARGANTQYF
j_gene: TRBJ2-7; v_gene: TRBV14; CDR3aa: CASSQVDRPSSYEQYF
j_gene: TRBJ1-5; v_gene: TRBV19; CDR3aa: CASSILGPGLDQPQHF
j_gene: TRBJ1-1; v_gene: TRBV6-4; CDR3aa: CASSEQGGDTEAFF
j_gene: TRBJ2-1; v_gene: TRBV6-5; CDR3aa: CATAGGVYEQFF
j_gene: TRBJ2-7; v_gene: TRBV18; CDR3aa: CASSYHFGMSVYEQYF
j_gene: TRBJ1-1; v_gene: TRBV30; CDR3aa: CAWSRPGTEAFF
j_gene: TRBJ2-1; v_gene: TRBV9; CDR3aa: CASSVAVGALYNEQFF
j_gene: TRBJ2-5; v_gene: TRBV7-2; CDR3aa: CASSLLGSGETQYF
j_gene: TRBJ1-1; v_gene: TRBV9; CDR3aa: CASSAGGQANTEAFF
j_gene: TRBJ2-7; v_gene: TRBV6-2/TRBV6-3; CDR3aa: CASSYSQVGYEQYF
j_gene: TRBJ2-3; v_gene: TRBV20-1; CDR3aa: CSPVADTQYF
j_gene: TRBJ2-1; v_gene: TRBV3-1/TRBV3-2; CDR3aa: CASGRRTGYYNEQFF
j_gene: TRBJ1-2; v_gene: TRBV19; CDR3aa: CASSIDSRGIIYGYTF
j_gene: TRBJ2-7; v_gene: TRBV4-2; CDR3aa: CASSQQETSGGAPYEQYF
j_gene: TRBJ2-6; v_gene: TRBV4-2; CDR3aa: CASSQERGSGANVLTF
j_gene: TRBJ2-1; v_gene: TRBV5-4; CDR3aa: CASSRPASEQFF
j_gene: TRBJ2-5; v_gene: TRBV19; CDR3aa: CASSKPGRSSRSETQYF
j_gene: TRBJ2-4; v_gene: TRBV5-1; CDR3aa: CASSELPGFIDKNIQYF
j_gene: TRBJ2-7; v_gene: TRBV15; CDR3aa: CATSPTGAEQYF
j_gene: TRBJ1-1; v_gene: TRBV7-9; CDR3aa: CASSFRQGGRMNTEAFF
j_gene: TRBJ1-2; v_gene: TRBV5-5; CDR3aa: CASSFFPPEDAF
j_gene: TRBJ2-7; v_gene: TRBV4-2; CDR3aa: CASSQDPGMPEQYF
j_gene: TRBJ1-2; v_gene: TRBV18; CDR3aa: CASSRPPNYGYTF
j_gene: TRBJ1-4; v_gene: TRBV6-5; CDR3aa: CASRQNEKLFF
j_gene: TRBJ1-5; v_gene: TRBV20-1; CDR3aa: CSARSEAAQHF
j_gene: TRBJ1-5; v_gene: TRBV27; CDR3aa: CASRQGGNQPQHF
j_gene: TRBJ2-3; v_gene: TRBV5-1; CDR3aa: CASSLDGVDTQYF
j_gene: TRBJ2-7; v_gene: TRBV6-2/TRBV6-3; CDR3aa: CASRPHRTGTYEQYF
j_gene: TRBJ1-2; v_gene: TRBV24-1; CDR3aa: CATSDARGATGRSYTF
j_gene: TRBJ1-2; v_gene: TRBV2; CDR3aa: CARTGAPDGYTF
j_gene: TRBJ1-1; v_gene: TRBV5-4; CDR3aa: CASRDRGTEAFF
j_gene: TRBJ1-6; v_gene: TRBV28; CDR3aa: CASSSRDEWPFYNSPLHF
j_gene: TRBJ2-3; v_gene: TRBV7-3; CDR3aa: CASSAVKTDTQYF
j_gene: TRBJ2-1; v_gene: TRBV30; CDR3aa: CAWSPPGSPPVNEQFF
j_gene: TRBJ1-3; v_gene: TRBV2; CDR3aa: CASSSGAYSGNTIYF
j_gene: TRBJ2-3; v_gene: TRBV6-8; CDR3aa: CASSYSNNRTDTQYF
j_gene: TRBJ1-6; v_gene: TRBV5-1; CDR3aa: CASSLGLNNSPLYF
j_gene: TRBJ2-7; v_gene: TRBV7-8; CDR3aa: CASSAVGSPFRGGPYEQYF
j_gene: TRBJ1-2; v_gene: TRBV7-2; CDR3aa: CASSLGTDGYTF
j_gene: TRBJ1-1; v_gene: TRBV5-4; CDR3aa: CASSPRTQGGEAFF
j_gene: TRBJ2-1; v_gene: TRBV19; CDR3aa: CASSILAGGINEQFF
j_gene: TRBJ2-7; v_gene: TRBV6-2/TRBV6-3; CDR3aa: CASSYSRTGIYEQYF
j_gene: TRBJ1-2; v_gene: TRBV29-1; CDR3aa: CSARQGASYGYTF
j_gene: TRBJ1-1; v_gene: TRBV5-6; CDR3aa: CASSLWGAPWDTEAFF
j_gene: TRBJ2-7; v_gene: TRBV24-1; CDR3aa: CATLGTGEKGEQYF
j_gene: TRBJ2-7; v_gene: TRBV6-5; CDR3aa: CASSYSRGTDTYEQYF